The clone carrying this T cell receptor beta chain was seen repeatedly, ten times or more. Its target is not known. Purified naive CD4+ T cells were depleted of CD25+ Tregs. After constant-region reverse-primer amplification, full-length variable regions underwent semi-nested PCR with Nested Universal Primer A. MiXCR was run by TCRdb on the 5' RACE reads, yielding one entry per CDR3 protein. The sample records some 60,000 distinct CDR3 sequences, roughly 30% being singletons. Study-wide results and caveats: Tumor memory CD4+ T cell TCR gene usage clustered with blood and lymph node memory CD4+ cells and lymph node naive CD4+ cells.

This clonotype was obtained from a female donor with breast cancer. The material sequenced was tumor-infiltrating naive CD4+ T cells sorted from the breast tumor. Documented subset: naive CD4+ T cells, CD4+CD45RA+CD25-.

The DNA of the CDR3 is TGTGCCAGCAGCCCCATAGGGGGTAACGGGATCCGGGGTGAGCAGTTCTTC. Translating gives CASSPIGGNGIRGEQFF. This chain connects TRBV7-3 to TRBJ2-1; D is possibly TRBD1 (6 bases). In germline, CDR1 is SGHTA, CDR2 FQGTGA. Trimming removed 5 bases at V and 9 bases at J, with 26 bases between. This CDR3 has 17 residues.